This T cell receptor (beta chain) originates from a study of early T cells in non-severe SARS-CoV-2 infection (dated by TCRdb to the early 2020s). With regard to the full study: Because TCR sequencing relied on bulk RNA taken from unsorted whole blood, pairing of alpha and beta chains was not possible.

Including the terminal cysteine and phenylalanine, the CDR3 comprises 17 residues. Only the CDR3 part of the read is kept: 51 bases, read in frame from the first base. V drops 1 base and J drops 0 bases, leaving 10 bases in between. As encoded in the germline V gene (reference sequence), CDR1 is SEHNR while CDR2 is FQNEAQ. The library was made by 5' RACE. For sequencing, a NextSeq 500 was employed. The TCR library protocol attached unique molecular identifiers to individual cDNA molecules to correct for sequencing error and PCR bias. Both TCR alpha and beta chains were sequenced, and tight co-correlation was observed between alpha and beta sequence abundances in each sample. The study's processing was this. Decombinator V4 was used to perform V gene, J gene and CDR3 annotation of TCR sequences. Expanded TCRs were defined as changing significantly between any two time points under a Poisson model with p below 0.0001. TCR abundances were normalised to the total number of TCRs sequenced per sample and were expressed as counts per million. TRAV1-2 paired with TRAJ12, TRAJ20 or TRAJ33 defined MAIT TCRs, while TRAV10 paired with TRAJ18 defined iNKT TCRs. VDJdb, accessed 1 November 2021, was searched for CMV, EBV and SARS-CoV-2 annotated TCRs, excluding TCRs annotated for multiple antigens. TCRdb reprocessed the public reads (quality trimming at Q25 with fastp, clone calling with MiXCR) and kept in-frame beta chains. One record per CDR3 amino acid sequence lists the most common genes and DNA. For this entry, the V and J calls and clone size follow TCRdb and not the study's own pipeline. For this sample there are roughly 27,000 distinct CDR3 sequences; approximately 4.7% appear just once. Jointly, the top ten make up roughly 10% of the sample.

General findings and caveats noted by the study authors: Matching against VDJdb was skewed toward anti-spike CD8 responses, likely underestimated virus-specific expansions, and missed private and CD4 specificities.

Set within a cohort of healthcare workers in London, UK, this nested case-control study involved weekly PCR testing of nasopharyngeal swabs along with blood sampling. Healthcare workers were recruited between 23 and 31 March 2020, during the week of the UK lockdown, and were followed weekly for up to about 15 weeks. This clonotype was counted ten times or more. Its target antigen remains unknown. It has no much larger one-base neighbor in the sample; base qualities were not kept. The receptor was derived from an adult who was a healthcare worker with PCR-confirmed SARS-CoV-2 infection or an uninfected control (not recorded which). The sample comprised whole blood. The chain joins TRBV7-9 to TRBJ2-6, with no confidently assigned D gene. The base sequence is TGTGCCAGCAGCTTAGTCTTTGGAAGCTCTGGGGCCAACGTCCTGACTTTC. This translates into CASSLVFGSSGANVLTF. Beyond the CDR3, the reference TRBV7-9 and TRBJ2-6 genes provide the residues; the full variable domain reads: DTGVSQNPRHKITKRGQNVTFRCDPISEHNRLYWYRQTLGQGPEFLTYFQNEAQLEKSRLLSDRFSAERPKGSFSTLEIQRTEQGDSAMYLCASSLVFGSSGANVLTFGAGSRLTVL.